This T cell receptor (beta chain) was found in a study of blood T cell repertoires in COVID-19. The overall study: Samples came from the United States, Italy and Spain, spanning acute and convalescent COVID-19. Sources were T cells, B-cell-depleted T cells, or PBMCs; the material itself was cDNA or gDNA.

Original methodology: Researchers report that nucleated cell counts were estimated from reference gene primer amplification. Profiled with immunoSEQ multiplex PCR; TCRdb holds only in-frame clones, not every one. Clonal size and the V and J genes are those of that table, whereas D and trimming came from the DNA. The sample yields over 200,000 clones, roughly 90% seen once. This study enrolled people aged about 18 to 100 from about two dozen US geographic areas. This TCR was recovered from a woman between 45 and 60 years old in a cohort exposed to, infected with or recovered from COVID-19 (not recorded which). Material for sequencing was PBMCs or T cells enriched from blood (not recorded which).

Written as DNA, the CDR3 is TGTGCCAGCAGCGTACAGGTTTATAGCAATCAGCCCCAGCATTTT. This translates into CASSVQVYSNQPQHF. This chain connects TRBV7-2 to TRBJ1-5, with D perhaps TRBD1 (5 bases). This CDR3 contains 15 residues. CDR1 and CDR2 (germline): SGHTA, FQGNSA. The germline V and J ends were trimmed by 5 bases and 0 bases, with 11 bases remaining between them.